This T cell receptor (beta chain) originates from a study of T cell repertoires in cytomegalovirus infection. The germline V gene has CDR1 LNHDA and CDR2 SQIVND (reference sequence). The CDR3 consists of 12 residues. V was clipped by 5 bases and J by 6 bases, with 10 bases between them. TCRdb reanalysed the reads using MiXCR and keeps one entry per CDR3 protein. The sample lists 100,000 to 150,000 distinct CDR3 sequences, 7% to 10% occurring once. This clonotype occurred many times. The receptor was isolated from a human donor in good health (CMV status not recorded). Some clones in this sample may be carry-over from other donors' samples. V gene TRBV19 combines with J gene TRBJ1-1, with D unresolved. What was sequenced was PBMCs. The chain's CDR3 is CASSGTGSEAFF. The CDR3, as DNA: TGTGCCAGTAGTGGTACGGGATCTGAAGCTTTCTTT.